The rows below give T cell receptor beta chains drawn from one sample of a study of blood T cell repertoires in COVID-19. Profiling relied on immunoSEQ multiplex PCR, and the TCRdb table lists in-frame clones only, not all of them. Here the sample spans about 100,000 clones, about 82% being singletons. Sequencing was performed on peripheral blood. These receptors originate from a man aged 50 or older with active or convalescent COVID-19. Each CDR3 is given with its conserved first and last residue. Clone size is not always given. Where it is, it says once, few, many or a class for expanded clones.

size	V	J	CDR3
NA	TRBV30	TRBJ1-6	CASQSEGNSPLHF
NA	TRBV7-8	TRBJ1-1	CASSRRRGESTPTAFF
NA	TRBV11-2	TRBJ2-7	CASSWGGSITYEQYF
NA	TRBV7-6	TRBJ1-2	CASSLSAGAEYGYTF
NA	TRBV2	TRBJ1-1	CASRWEENTEAFF
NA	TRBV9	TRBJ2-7	CASSEGQGQYEQYF
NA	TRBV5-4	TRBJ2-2	CASSLGQGIGELFF
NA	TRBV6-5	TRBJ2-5	CASSRGLAGLETQYF
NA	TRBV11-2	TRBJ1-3	CASSFVGGNTIYF
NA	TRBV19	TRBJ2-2	CASMRGGGSQARELFF
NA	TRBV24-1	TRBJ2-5	CATRDREETQYF
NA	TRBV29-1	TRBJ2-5	CSVMTSGKETQYF
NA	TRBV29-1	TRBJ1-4	CSVSPRSTNEKLFF
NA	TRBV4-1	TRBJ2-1	CASSQETGRSYYNEQFF
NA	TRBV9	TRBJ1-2	CASSGQWTNYGYTF
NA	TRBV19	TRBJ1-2	CASSIPGEERDGYTF
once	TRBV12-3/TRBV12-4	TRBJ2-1	CASTLAGYNEQFF
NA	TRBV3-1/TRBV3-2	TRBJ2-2	CASSHRAGATGELFF
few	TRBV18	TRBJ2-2	CASSPPLGRGLTGELFF
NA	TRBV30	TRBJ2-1	CAWSVRGEQFF
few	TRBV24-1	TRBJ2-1	CATSDLAGVGYNEQFF
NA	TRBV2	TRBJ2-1	CASEAGVTNEQFF
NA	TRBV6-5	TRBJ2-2	CATYGTSGNTGELFF
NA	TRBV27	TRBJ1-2	CASSFSDRAAYGYTF
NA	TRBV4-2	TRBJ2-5	CASSQVNRDQETQYF
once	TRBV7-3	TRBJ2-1	CASSLSAGISYNEQFF
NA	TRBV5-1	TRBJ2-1	CASSFGTGRGNEQFF
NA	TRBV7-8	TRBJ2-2	CASSGTGGGTGELFF
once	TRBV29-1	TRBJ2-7	CSVRSSYEQYF
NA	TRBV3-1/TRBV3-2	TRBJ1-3	CASSQTTYEAGGYTIYF
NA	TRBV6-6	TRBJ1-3	CASSLGGGDAGNTIYF
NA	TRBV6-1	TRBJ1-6	CASSEDSLNSPLHF
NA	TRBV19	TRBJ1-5	CASSPFPGQGGRNQPQHF
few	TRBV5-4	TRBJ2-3	CASSPSATSSGRAADTQYF
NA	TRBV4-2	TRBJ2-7	CASSQDGPLSGEQYF
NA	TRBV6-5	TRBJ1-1	CASSIRGRGAFF
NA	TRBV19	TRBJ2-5	CASSITLNPGGRKETQYF
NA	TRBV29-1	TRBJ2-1	CSVLPRFASGTYNEQFF
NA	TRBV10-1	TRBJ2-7	CASSESTGQGVYEQYF